The 10 T cell receptor beta chains reported below all come from one sample, sequenced in a study of blood T cell repertoires in COVID-19. TCRdb keeps only in-frame clones here, not all; method: immunoSEQ multiplex PCR. Here the sample spans about 290,000 clones, more than 85% being singletons. Input material: peripheral blood. Source of these receptors: a man in his forties or fifties with acute or convalescent COVID-19.

The chain carries TRBV7-9 and TRBJ1-5, with 11 bases fitting TRBD1. The CDR3 covers 15 residues. The germline gives CDR1 SEHNR, CDR2 FQNEAQ (reference sequence). V lost 5 bases to trimming and J lost 5 bases; unmatched junction nucleotides: 5. DNA for the CDR3: TGTGCCAGCAGCCCCGGGACAGGGGGTGATCAGCCCCAGCATTTT. It codes for CASSPGTGGDQPQHF.

The CDR3 sequence is CAWSANLPDRSNYGYTF. As DNA, the CDR3 is TGTGCCTGGAGTGCCAATTTACCCGACAGATCGAACTATGGCTACACCTTC. The genes are TRBV30 and TRBJ1-2; a weak D match, TRBD1 (5 bases). The V end was cut by 1 base, the J end by 2 bases, with 20 bases between. CDR3 length: 17 residues. The V gene's germline CDR1 is GTSNPN and CDR2 SVGIG (reference sequence).

This rearrangement joins TRBV10-1 to TRBJ2-4, with a tentative D call TRBD2 (7 bases). The CDR3 sequence is 15 residues long. With 3 bases removed from V and 8 bases from J, the gap between germline ends came to 17 bases. CDR1 WNHNN and CDR2 SYGVQD come from the germline V gene (reference sequence). DNA for the CDR3: TGCGCCAGCAGTGAAAGAGGGGGGGTAAAAGACATTCAGTACTTC. Its translation: CASSERGGVKDIQYF.

The chain recombines TRBV6-2 or TRBV6-3 with TRBJ2-1; D remains unclear. Germline CDR1 is MNHEY and CDR2 is SVGEGT. Trimming removed 0 bases at V and 2 bases at J, with 14 bases between. This CDR3 spans 17 amino acids. CDR3 region: CASSYSFDTVPYNEQFF. As DNA, the CDR3 is TGTGCCAGCAGTTACTCCTTTGACACCGTTCCCTACAATGAGCAGTTCTTC.

The J gene is TRBJ1-5, the V gene TRBV15; D may be TRBD1 (5 bases). The ends were cut back, 1 base at V and 4 bases at J, with 14 bases in the middle. There are 16 residues in the CDR3. CDR1 is LNHNV, CDR2 YYDKDF, per germline (reference sequence). The CDR3 sequence: CATSRGPRENNQPQHF. Here the CDR3 DNA reads TGTGCCACCAGCAGAGGGCCCAGGGAAAATAATCAGCCCCAGCATTTT.

The genes are TRBV11-2 and TRBJ1-3; D possibly corresponds to TRBD1 (6 bases). The germline V gene encodes CDR1 SGHAT and CDR2 FQNNGV. Trimming cost V 5 bases and J 2 bases, with 10 bases left between them. There are 14 residues in the CDR3. The CDR3: CASSQGHAGNTIYF. CDR3 nucleotide sequence: TGTGCCAGCAGCCAGGGACATGCTGGAAACACCATATATTTT.

This clone came up once. The DNA for the CDR3 is TGTGCCAGCAGCCCTTCGGGAGGAGGAAACACCATATATTTT. Its translation: CASSPSGGGNTIYF. The chain carries TRBV14 and TRBJ1-3; D ambiguous. The CDR3 covers 14 residues. Trimming cost V 4 bases and J 4 bases, with 11 bases left between them. Germline V gene sequence: CDR1 SGHDN, CDR2 FVKESK.

The chain carries TRBV5-1 and TRBJ1-6; 7 bases are a match to TRBD1. The CDR3 runs 16 residues. The V segment lost 0 bases and the J segment 6 bases; nucleotides outside the gene matches: 6. Germline assignment: CDR1 SGHRS and CDR2 YFSETQ. The CDR3 loop reads CASSLGQGVLNSPLHF. DNA of the CDR3: TGCGCCAGCAGCTTGGGTCAGGGGGTCCTTAATTCACCCCTCCACTTT.

This clone turned up a few times. V gene TRBV19 combines with J gene TRBJ1-5, with 8 nucleotides matching TRBD1. Germline assignment: CDR1 LNHDA and CDR2 SQIVND (reference sequence). The ends lost 3 bases at V and 2 bases at J; junction bases unmatched: 9. This CDR3 has 17 amino acids. The CDR3 DNA follows: TGTGCCAGTAGTATCGGACAGGGAAATCCTGGCAATCAGCCCCAGCATTTT. Amino acids: CASSIGQGNPGNQPQHF.

The chain employs TRBV18 and TRBJ1-1; 10 positions match TRBD1. This CDR3 has 17 residues. Germline V gene data show CDR1 as KGHSH and CDR2 as LQKENI. J lost 8 bases, V lost 3 bases, and 15 bases had no gene match. The CDR3 DNA reads as TGTGCCAGCTCACCGACCGGACAGGGGGGGGCCGAGAGGGAAGCTTTCTTT. Its translation is CASSPTGQGGAEREAFF.